The source of this T cell receptor (beta chain) is a study of shared clonotypes between healthy human individuals. The CDR3 sequence is 14 residues long. The ends lost 6 bases at V and 7 bases at J; junction bases unmatched: 5. Germline-derived CDR1 and CDR2 are MNHNY and SVGAGI (reference sequence). A word on this clone: Antigen specificity is unknown.

Profiled with immunoSEQ multiplex PCR; TCRdb holds only in-frame clones, not every one. The sample consists of 2,100,000 or so clones, more than 90% of them appearing once. Study findings and constraints: Enrolling few donors narrowed the genetic and exposure-history diversity that was represented. Shared clonotypes across all four donors exceeded non-shared ones in generation probability. Relative to memory subsets, naive subsets generally showed larger estimated richness.

What was sequenced was naive CD4+ T cells sorted from blood. Subset reported: CD45RA+ positively selected. The sequence was collected from a man younger than 35 in good health. This chain uses TRBV6-6 with TRBJ1-4; 10 bases match TRBD1. Written as DNA, the CDR3 is TGTGCCAGCAGCCCGACAGGGGGCGGTGAAAAACTGTTTTTT. This codes for CASSPTGGGEKLFF.